The clone carrying this T cell receptor beta chain was counted ten times or more. Its antigen is unidentified. These data come from a study of early T cells in non-severe SARS-CoV-2 infection. Findings and limits, study-wide: Missing private and CD4 specificities, VDJdb matching favored anti-spike CD8 responses.

Unique molecular identifiers were attached to individual cDNA molecules. TCRdb recomputed calls from the 5' RACE reads with MiXCR, one row per CDR3 protein. The sample records under 25,000 distinct CDR3 sequences, under 6% being singletons. The receptor comes from an adult who was a healthcare worker with PCR-confirmed SARS-CoV-2 infection or an uninfected control (not recorded which). Sequencing input: whole blood.

The CDR3 DNA reads as TGCGCCAGCAGCTTAACCGGACTGGACGGCTACACCTTC. Its protein is CASSLTGLDGYTF. This chain connects TRBV5-1 to TRBJ1-2; the D is unclear. V dropped 2 bases and J dropped 8 bases, with 13 bases sitting between them. CDR1 is SGHRS, CDR2 YFSETQ, per germline. The CDR3 sequence is 13 residues long.